One and the same sample provided the 14 T cell receptor beta chains below, sequenced in a study of identical twins (TCRdb year 2016). Libraries were built with 5' RACE. The sequencing machine was an Illumina HiSeq 2000. TCRdb reprocessed the public reads (quality trimming at Q25 with fastp, clone calling with MiXCR) and kept in-frame beta chains. Each CDR3 protein appears once, grouped with its most common genes and DNA. This sample holds 500,000 to 650,000 distinct CDR3 sequences; around 20% were observed only once. Of the sample, approximately 0.48% is held by the ten largest clones. The sample was also linked to a second study, of yellow fever vaccine responses in identical twins.

Sequenced sample: CD4+ T cells sorted from blood. These receptors all come from a woman aged 18-29 years in good health.

There are a few counts of this clonotype. The chain carries TRBV20-1 and TRBJ2-7; D is unresolved. The germline V and J ends were trimmed by 3 bases and 3 bases, with 12 bases remaining between them. The CDR3 length is 13 residues. CDR1 DFQATT and CDR2 SNEGSKA come from the germline V gene (reference sequence). CDR3 protein: CSARWNSNYEQYF. In nucleotides, the CDR3 is TGCAGTGCTAGGTGGAATTCAAACTACGAGCAGTACTTC.

The chain is built from TRBV20-1 and TRBJ2-1, with D uncertain. This CDR3 is built from 15 residues. V lost 5 bases and J 4 bases, leaving 18 bases between the germline ends. Per the germline V gene, CDR1 is DFQATT and CDR2 is SNEGSKA (reference sequence). CDR3 residues: CSAGVRGKGYNEQFF. CDR3 DNA sequence: TGCAGTGCTGGGGTTCGAGGAAAAGGGTACAATGAGCAGTTCTTC.

The table lists this clonotype with a few counts. The rearrangement uses TRBV6-5 and TRBJ2-2; 7 nucleotides line up with TRBD1. Germline-derived CDR1 and CDR2 are MNHEY and SVGAGI. The J segment lost 1 base and the V segment lost 1 base, leaving 3 bases of the junction unmatched. The CDR3 is 16 amino acids. CDR3: CASSYWGQMNTGELFF. The CDR3 nucleotides are TGTGCCAGCAGTTACTGGGGACAGATGAACACCGGGGAGCTGTTTTTT.

Only a few counts were recorded for this clonotype. The chain links TRBV4-1 to TRBJ2-2, with 7 bases aligning to TRBD1. The V and J ends lost 4 bases and 4 bases, in that order; junction bases with no gene match: 12. Germline CDR1 MGHRA, CDR2 YSYEKL. The CDR3 spans 17 residues. The CDR3 DNA reads as TGCGCCAGCAGCCCAGGGTCGACAGGGTGGGGCACCGGGGAGCTGTTTTTT. Translated: CASSPGSTGWGTGELFF.

The chain carries TRBV6-1 and TRBJ2-4, with 11 bases lining up with TRBD1. This CDR3 is 17 amino acids long. Per germline, CDR1 MNHNS and CDR2 SASEGT. The junction had 9 bases not matched to a gene; V was cut back by 6 bases and J by 2 bases. CDR3 region: CASRSWTGGSSKNIQYF. CDR3 DNA: TGTGCCAGCAGATCCTGGACAGGGGGCTCGTCCAAAAACATTCAGTACTTC.

This clonotype was found a few times. This chain joins TRBV12-3 or TRBV12-4 and TRBJ2-1; D uncertain. CDR3 size: 15 residues. Trimming cost V 1 base and J 9 bases, with 16 bases left between them. The CDR3 region is CASSLVRQTGLEQFF. The CDR3 DNA reads as TGTGCCAGCAGTTTAGTGCGGCAGACCGGCCTTGAGCAGTTCTTC.

The gene calls are TRBV5-1 and TRBJ2-7; 10 nucleotides align to TRBD2. The CDR3 is made up of 16 amino acids. Trimming removed 4 bases from V and 5 bases from J; junction bases left unmatched: 12. Germline assignment: CDR1 SGHRS and CDR2 YFSETQ. The CDR3 is CASSPLLAGESDEQYF. DNA of the CDR3: TGCGCCAGCAGCCCCCTCCTAGCGGGAGAATCGGACGAGCAGTACTTC. The full variable domain, with the rest looked up from reference TRBV5-1 and TRBJ2-7, is KAGVTQTPRYLIKTRGQQVTLSCSPISGHRSVSWYQQTPGQGLQFLFEYFSETQRNKGNFPGRFSGRQFSNSRSEMNVSTLELGDSALYLCASSPLLAGESDEQYFGPGTRLTVT.

In this sample, this clonotype turned up a few times. The V and J genes are TRBV5-1 and TRBJ2-7; D call uncertain. There are 16 residues in the CDR3. Per the germline V gene, CDR1 is SGHRS and CDR2 is YFSETQ. V was pared by 1 base and J by 6 bases, with 20 bases between. The CDR3 DNA reads TGCGCCAGCAGCTTGATGTCTCCTATAGACGGTGCCGAGCAGTACTTC. This sequence encodes CASSLMSPIDGAEQYF.

The chain couples TRBV2 to TRBJ1-1; tentatively, D is TRBD1 (6 bases). Germline V gene data show CDR1 as SNHLY and CDR2 as FYNNEI. The V end lost 7 bases, the J end lost 4 bases, and 13 bases lay between the germline ends. The CDR3 consists of 13 residues. The CDR3 nucleotides are TGTGCCAGCATGCTGGACAGTTTCACTGAAGCTTTCTTT. Translating gives CASMLDSFTEAFF.

This clonotype is a singleton in its sample. The chain couples TRBV12-3 or TRBV12-4 to TRBJ2-7; D not certain. V gave up 3 bases and J gave up 2 bases, with 11 bases separating them. CDR3 size: 14 residues. CDR3 DNA: TGTGCCAGCAGTTTTGAGGACGGACCCTACGAGCAGTACTTC. It encodes CASSFEDGPYEQYF.

The chain has TRBV5-1 and TRBJ2-3; 8 bases match TRBD1. CDR1 is SGHRS and CDR2 is YFSETQ in the germline V gene. The CDR3 consists of 15 residues. V dropped 2 bases and J dropped 3; count of bases not matched to a gene: 5. The CDR3 DNA follows: TGCGCCAGCAGCTTAGGACAGGGCGCGACAGATACGCAGTATTTT. Amino acids: CASSLGQGATDTQYF. The whole variable domain, filled in from reference TRBV5-1 and TRBJ2-3, reads KAGVTQTPRYLIKTRGQQVTLSCSPISGHRSVSWYQQTPGQGLQFLFEYFSETQRNKGNFPGRFSGRQFSNSRSEMNVSTLELGDSALYLCASSLGQGATDTQYFGPGTRLTVL.

The V and J genes are TRBV7-6 and TRBJ1-1; 7 bases map to TRBD1. CDR3 length: 13 residues. Per the germline V gene, CDR1 is SGHVS and CDR2 is FNYEAQ. V shed 5 bases, J shed 6 bases, and the junction held 6 bases outside the gene matches. DNA of the CDR3: TGTGCCAGCAGCCACCGACAGGGTGCTGAAGCTTTCTTT. Amino acid sequence: CASSHRQGAEAFF.

In DNA, the CDR3 is TGTGCCACCAGTGATAAGGGGGGGGACACCGCAGATACGCAGTATTTT. Translating it yields CATSDKGGDTADTQYF. The chain joins TRBV24-1 to TRBJ2-3; a possible D gene is TRBD2 (7 bases). V was cut by 3 bases and J by 4 bases, with 16 bases left in between. The germline V gene encodes CDR1 KGHDR and CDR2 SFDVKD. CDR3 length: 16 amino acids.

The V call is TRBV28, the J call TRBJ2-7; D perhaps matches TRBD2 (5 bases). The germline gives CDR1 MDHEN, CDR2 SYDVKM. The V end was cut by 7 bases, the J end by 2 bases, with 12 bases between. The CDR3 totals 13 residues. The CDR3 sequence is CASTSGLTYEQYF. In nucleotides, the CDR3 is TGTGCCAGCACTTCAGGACTTACCTACGAGCAGTACTTC.